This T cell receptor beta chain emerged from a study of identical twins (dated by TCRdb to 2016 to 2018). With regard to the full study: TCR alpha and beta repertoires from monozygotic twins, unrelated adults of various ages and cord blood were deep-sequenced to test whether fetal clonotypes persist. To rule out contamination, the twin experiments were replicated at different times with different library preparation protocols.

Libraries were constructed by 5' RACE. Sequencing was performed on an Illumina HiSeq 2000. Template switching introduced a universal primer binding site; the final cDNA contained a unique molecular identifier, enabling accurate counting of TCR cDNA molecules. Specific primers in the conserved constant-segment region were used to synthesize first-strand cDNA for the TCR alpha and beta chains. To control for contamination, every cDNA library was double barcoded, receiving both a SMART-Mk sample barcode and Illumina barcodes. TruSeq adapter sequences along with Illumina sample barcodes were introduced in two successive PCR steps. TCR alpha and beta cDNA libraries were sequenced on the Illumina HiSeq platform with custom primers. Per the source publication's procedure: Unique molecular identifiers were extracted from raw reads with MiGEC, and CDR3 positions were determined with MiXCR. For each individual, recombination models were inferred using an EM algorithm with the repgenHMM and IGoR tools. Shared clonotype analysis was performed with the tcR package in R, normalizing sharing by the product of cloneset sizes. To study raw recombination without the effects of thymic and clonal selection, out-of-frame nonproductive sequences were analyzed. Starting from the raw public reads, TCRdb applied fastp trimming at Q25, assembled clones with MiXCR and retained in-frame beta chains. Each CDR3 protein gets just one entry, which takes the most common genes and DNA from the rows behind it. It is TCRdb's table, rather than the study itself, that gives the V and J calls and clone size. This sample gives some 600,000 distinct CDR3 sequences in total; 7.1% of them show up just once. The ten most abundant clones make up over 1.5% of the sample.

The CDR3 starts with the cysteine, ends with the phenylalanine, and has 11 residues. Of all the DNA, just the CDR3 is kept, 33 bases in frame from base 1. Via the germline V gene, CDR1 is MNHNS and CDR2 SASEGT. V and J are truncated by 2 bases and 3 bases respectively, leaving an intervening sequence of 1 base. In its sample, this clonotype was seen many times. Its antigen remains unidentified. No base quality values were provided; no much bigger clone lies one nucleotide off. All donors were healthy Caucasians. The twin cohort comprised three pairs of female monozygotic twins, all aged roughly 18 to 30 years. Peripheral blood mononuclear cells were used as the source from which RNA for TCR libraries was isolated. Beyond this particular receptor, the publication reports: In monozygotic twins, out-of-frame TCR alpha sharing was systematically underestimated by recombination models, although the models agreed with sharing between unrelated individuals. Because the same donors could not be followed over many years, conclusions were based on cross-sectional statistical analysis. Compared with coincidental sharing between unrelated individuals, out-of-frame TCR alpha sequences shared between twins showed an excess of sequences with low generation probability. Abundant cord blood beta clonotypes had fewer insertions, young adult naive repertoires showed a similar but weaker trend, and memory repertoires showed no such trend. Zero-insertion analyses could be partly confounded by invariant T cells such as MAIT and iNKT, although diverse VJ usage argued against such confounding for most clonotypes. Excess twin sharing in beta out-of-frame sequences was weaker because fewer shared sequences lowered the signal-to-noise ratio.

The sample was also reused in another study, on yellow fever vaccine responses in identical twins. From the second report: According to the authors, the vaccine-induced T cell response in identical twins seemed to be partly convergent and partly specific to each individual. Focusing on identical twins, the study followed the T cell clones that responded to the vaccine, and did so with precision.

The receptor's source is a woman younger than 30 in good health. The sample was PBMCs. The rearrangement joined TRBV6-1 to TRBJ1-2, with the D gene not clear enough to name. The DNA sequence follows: TGTGCCAGCAGTGAATACTATGGCTACACCTTC. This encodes CASSEYYGYTF.